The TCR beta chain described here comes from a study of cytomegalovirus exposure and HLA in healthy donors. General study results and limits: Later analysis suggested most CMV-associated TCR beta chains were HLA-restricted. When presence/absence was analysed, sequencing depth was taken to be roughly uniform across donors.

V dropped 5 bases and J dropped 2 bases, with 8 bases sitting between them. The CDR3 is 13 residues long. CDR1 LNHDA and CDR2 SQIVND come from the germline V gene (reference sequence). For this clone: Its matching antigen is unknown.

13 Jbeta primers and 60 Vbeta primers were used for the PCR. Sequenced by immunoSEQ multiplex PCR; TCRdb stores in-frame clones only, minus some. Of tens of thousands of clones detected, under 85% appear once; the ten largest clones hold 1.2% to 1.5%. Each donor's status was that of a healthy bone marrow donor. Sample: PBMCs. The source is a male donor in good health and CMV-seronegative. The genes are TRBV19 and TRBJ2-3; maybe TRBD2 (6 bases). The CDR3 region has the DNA TGTGCCAGTAGTCGGGAGACCACAGATACGCAGTATTTT. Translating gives CASSRETTDTQYF. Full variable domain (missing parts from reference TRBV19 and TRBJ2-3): DGGITQSPKYLFRKEGQNVTLSCEQNLNHDAMYWYRQDPGQGLRLIYYSQIVNDFQKGDIAEGYSVSREKKESFPLTVTSAQKNPTAFYLCASSRETTDTQYFGPGTRLTVL.